Detailed here is one T cell receptor (beta chain). The record originates from a study of blood T cell repertoires in COVID-19. Only in-frame clones appear in the TCRdb table, and some are missing; sequencing was by immunoSEQ multiplex PCR. The repertoire includes around 400,000 clones, about 90% of them detected once, and 1.7% sits in the top ten. The CDR3 has 13 residues. Germline CDR1 and CDR2: SEHNR and FQNEAQ (reference sequence). V shed 3 bases and J shed 6 bases, with 9 bases lying between them. The receptor was derived from a woman in her 30s who had recovered from COVID-19. The chain is built from TRBV7-9 and TRBJ1-5; D is perhaps TRBD1 (5 bases). Sequences were obtained from PBMCs or T cells enriched from blood (not recorded which). The CDR3 DNA reads TGTGCCAGCAGCTTGGAGGGGCCTCAGCCCCAGCATTTT. Its protein product is CASSLEGPQPQHF. The full variable domain, completed using reference TRBV7-9 and TRBJ1-5, is DTGVSQNPRHKITKRGQNVTFRCDPISEHNRLYWYRQTLGQGPEFLTYFQNEAQLEKSRLLSDRFSAERPKGSFSTLEIQRTEQGDSAMYLCASSLEGPQPQHFGDGTRLSIL.